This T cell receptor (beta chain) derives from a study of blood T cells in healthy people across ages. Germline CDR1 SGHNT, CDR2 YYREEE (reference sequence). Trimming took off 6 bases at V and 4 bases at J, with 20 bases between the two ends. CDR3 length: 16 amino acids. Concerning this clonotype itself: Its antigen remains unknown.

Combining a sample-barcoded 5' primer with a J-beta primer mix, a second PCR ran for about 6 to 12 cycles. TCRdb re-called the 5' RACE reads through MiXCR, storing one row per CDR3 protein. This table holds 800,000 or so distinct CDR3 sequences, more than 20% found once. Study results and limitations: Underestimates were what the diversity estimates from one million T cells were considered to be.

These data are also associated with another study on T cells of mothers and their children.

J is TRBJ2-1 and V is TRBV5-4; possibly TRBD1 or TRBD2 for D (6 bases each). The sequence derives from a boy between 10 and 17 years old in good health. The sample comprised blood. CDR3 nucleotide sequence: TGTGCCAGCACCAGGTCCGGGGGCCCGGATTACAATGAGCAGTTCTTC. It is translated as CASTRSGGPDYNEQFF.